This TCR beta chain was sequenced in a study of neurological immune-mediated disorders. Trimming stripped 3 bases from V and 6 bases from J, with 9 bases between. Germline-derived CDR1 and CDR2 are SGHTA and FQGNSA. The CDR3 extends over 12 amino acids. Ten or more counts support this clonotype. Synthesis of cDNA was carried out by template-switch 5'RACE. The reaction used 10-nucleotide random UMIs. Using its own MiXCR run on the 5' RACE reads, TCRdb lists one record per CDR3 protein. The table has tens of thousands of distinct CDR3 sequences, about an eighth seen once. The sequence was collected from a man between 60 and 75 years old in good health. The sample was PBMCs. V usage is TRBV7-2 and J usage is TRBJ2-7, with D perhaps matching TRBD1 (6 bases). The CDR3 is CASSLTGLEQYF. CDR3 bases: TGTGCCAGCAGCTTGACAGGCCTCGAGCAGTACTTC.